A selection of T cell receptor beta chains follows, all from one sample in a study of cytomegalovirus exposure and HLA in healthy donors. The table came from immunoSEQ multiplex PCR; TCRdb's copy has only in-frame clones and leaves some out. Found here are about 100,000 clones, 75% to 85% of them singletons; the top ten hold 0.9% to 1.5%. The sample taken for sequencing was PBMCs. These receptors were obtained from a woman between 18 and 29 years old in good health and CMV-seronegative. CDR3s include the opening cysteine and the closing phenylalanine or tryptophan. D genes are given only for firm matches. Expanded clones get a size class; other rows say once, few or many, or leave the size out.

v_gene	abundance	d_gene	j_gene	CDR3aa	CDR3nt
TRBV7-2	NA	TRBD2	TRBJ2-7	CASSVGTRIYEQYF	TGTGCCAGCAGCGTAGGGACTAGAATCTACGAGCAGTACTTC
TRBV4-1	few	NA	TRBJ1-4	CASSQVTDEKLFF	TGCGCCAGCAGCCAAGTGACAGATGAAAAACTGTTTTTT
TRBV7-3	NA	TRBD1	TRBJ1-1	CASSLTGVNTEAFF	TGTGCCAGCAGCTTGACAGGGGTGAACACTGAAGCTTTCTTT
TRBV28	few	TRBD1	TRBJ1-4	CASSGRQGAGEKLFF	TGTGCCAGCAGCGGAAGACAGGGGGCTGGTGAAAAACTGTTTTTT
TRBV2	NA	NA	TRBJ2-7	CGGGSSYEQYF	TGTGGAGGGGGAAGCTCCTACGAGCAGTACTTC
TRBV6-5	NA	TRBD1	TRBJ2-1	CASGRQGGYNEQFF	TGTGCCAGCGGAAGACAGGGCGGCTACAATGAGCAGTTCTTC
TRBV15	NA	NA	TRBJ1-2	CATSRDAGNYGYTF	TGTGCCACCAGCAGAGATGCGGGGAACTATGGCTACACCTTC
TRBV2	NA	NA	TRBJ1-2	CASSEAGHGYTF	TGTGCCAGCAGTGAAGCGGGACACGGCTACACCTTC
TRBV7-2	NA	TRBD1	TRBJ2-1	CASSLPIIGTGGSYNEQFF	TGTGCCAGCAGCTTACCCATTATCGGGACAGGGGGCTCCTACAATGAGCAGTTCTTC
TRBV28	NA	TRBD1	TRBJ1-1	CASSAWDRGTGAFF	TGTGCCAGCAGTGCTTGGGACAGGGGAACTGGAGCTTTCTTT
TRBV28	NA	NA	TRBJ1-5	CASLPPTGRVNQPQHF	TGTGCCAGTTTACCCCCAACAGGGCGAGTCAATCAGCCCCAGCATTTT
TRBV18	NA	TRBD1	TRBJ1-3	CASSRDSLSGNTIYF	TGTGCCAGCTCACGGGACAGTCTCTCTGGAAACACCATATATTTT
TRBV4-1	NA	TRBD2	TRBJ2-5	CASSQDPAGGHQETQYF	TGCGCCAGCAGCCAAGATCCCGCGGGGGGCCACCAAGAGACCCAGTACTTC
TRBV6-1	NA	TRBD1	TRBJ1-2	CASSVHRGYTF	TGTGCCAGCAGTGTTCACAGGGGTTACACCTTC
TRBV18	NA	NA	TRBJ2-7	CASSPPSNYEQYF	TGTGCCAGCTCACCACCGAGCAATTACGAGCAGTACTTC
TRBV6-5	NA	TRBD1	TRBJ1-5	CASKGSQGASQPQHF	TGTGCCAGCAAGGGGTCACAGGGGGCCAGTCAGCCCCAGCATTTT
TRBV11-2	NA	TRBD1	TRBJ1-1	CASSLVTGTEAFF	TGTGCCAGCAGCTTAGTGACAGGGACTGAAGCTTTCTTT
TRBV5-6	few	NA	TRBJ2-7	CASSSAADSEQYF	TGTGCCAGCAGCTCGGCGGCCGACAGCGAGCAGTACTTC
TRBV11-1	once	NA	TRBJ2-7	CASSLAYGGLYEQYF	TGTGCCAGCAGCTTAGCCTACGGGGGACTCTACGAGCAGTACTTC
TRBV7-6	few	NA	TRBJ1-1	CASSPQVWNTEAFF	TGTGCCAGCAGCCCACAGGTTTGGAACACTGAAGCTTTCTTT
TRBV7-9	NA	TRBD1	TRBJ1-1	CASSSEQGITEAFF	TGTGCCAGCAGCTCAGAACAGGGGATCACTGAAGCTTTCTTT
TRBV2	NA	NA	TRBJ2-1	CASYGGLRDGEQFF	TGTGCCAGCTATGGGGGGTTAAGGGATGGTGAGCAGTTCTTC
TRBV18	few	NA	TRBJ2-7	CASSPIGRGGYEQYF	TGTGCCAGCTCACCAATAGGCAGGGGTGGCTACGAGCAGTACTTC
TRBV15	NA	NA	TRBJ2-6	CATSSDSSGANVLTF	TGTGCCACCAGCAGCGACTCCTCTGGGGCCAACGTCCTGACTTTC
TRBV7-2	NA	TRBD1	TRBJ2-1	CASSLRDRGGVEQFF	TGTGCCAGCAGCCTCCGGGACAGGGGTGGGGTTGAGCAGTTCTTC
TRBV9	NA	TRBD1	TRBJ1-2	CASSANRGGYTF	TGTGCCAGCAGCGCGAACAGGGGTGGCTACACCTTC
TRBV28	NA	NA	TRBJ2-7	CASSTRTSLLYYEQYF	TGTGCCAGCAGTACCCGGACAAGCCTTCTCTACTACGAGCAGTACTTC
TRBV11-2	NA	NA	TRBJ1-1	CASSLDLDSEAFF	TGTGCCAGCAGCTTAGATCTGGACAGCGAAGCTTTCTTT
TRBV5-4	NA	NA	TRBJ2-7	CASSLSVGQFRGQYF	TGTGCCAGCAGCTTATCGGTAGGCCAATTCCGCGGGCAGTACTTC
TRBV18	NA	TRBD1	TRBJ2-7	CASSLNRGLDEQYF	TGTGCCAGCTCACTTAACAGGGGGCTTGACGAGCAGTACTTC
TRBV5-6	NA	NA	TRBJ1-5	CASSFGSGYQPQHF	TGTGCCAGCAGCTTTGGAAGCGGATATCAGCCCCAGCATTTT
TRBV6-4	few	NA	TRBJ1-1	CASSDGMNTEAFF	TGTGCCAGCAGTGATGGCATGAACACTGAAGCTTTCTTT
TRBV15	NA	NA	TRBJ2-7	CATSRVLRGTYEQYF	TGTGCCACCAGCAGAGTACTACGGGGGACCTACGAGCAGTACTTC
TRBV27	NA	NA	TRBJ2-5	CASSTQRDIKETQYF	TGTGCCAGCAGTACCCAGCGGGACATCAAAGAGACCCAGTACTTC
TRBV28	NA	NA	TRBJ1-3	CASSLLGVGNTIYF	TGTGCCAGCAGTTTACTCGGAGTTGGAAACACCATATATTTT
TRBV7-2	NA	TRBD2	TRBJ2-3	CASSLAAGASADTQYF	TGTGCCAGCAGCTTAGCAGCGGGGGCTTCGGCAGATACGCAGTATTTT
TRBV28	NA	TRBD1	TRBJ1-2	CASSLRPGQGLLYTF	TGTGCCAGCAGTCTAAGGCCGGGACAGGGGCTCCTCTACACCTTC
TRBV6-4	NA	NA	TRBJ2-3	CASSEFGLTENTDTQYF	TGTGCCAGCAGTGAATTCGGCTTGACAGAGAACACAGATACGCAGTATTTT
TRBV4-3	NA	NA	TRBJ2-3	CASSQDKGGGAGTDTQYF	TGCGCCAGCAGCCAAGATAAAGGGGGGGGCGCTGGCACAGATACGCAGTATTTT
TRBV19	NA	TRBD2	TRBJ2-7	CASSITSGGSYEQYF	TGTGCCAGTAGTATCACTAGCGGGGGGTCCTACGAGCAGTACTTC